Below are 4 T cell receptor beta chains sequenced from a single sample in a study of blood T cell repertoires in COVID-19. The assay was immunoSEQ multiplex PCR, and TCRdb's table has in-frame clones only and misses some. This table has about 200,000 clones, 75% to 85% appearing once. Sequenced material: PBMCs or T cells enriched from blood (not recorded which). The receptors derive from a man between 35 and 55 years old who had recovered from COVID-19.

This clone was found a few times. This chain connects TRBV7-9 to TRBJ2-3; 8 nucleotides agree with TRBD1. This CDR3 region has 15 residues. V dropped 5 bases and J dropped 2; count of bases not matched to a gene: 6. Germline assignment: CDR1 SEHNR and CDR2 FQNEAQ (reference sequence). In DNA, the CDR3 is TGTGCCAGCAGCCGACAGGGGTGGGTCACAGATACGCAGTATTTT. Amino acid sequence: CASSRQGWVTDTQYF.

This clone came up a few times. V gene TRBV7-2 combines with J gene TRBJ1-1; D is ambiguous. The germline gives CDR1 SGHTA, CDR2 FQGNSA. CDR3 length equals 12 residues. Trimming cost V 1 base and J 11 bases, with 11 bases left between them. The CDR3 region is CASSLVGGRAFF. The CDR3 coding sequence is TGTGCCAGCAGCTTAGTGGGCGGGAGGGCTTTCTTT. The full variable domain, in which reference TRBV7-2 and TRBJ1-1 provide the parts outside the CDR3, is GAGVSQSPSNKVTEKGKDVELRCDPISGHTALYWYRQSLGQGLEFLIYFQGNSAPDKSGLPSDRFSAERTGGSVSTLTIQRTQQEDSAVYLCASSLVGGRAFFGQGTRLTVV.

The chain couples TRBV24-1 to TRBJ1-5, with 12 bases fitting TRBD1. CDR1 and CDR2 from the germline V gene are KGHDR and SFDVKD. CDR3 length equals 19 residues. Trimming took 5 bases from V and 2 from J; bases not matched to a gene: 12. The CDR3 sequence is CATSGTPGQGALGNQPQHF. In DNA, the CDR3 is TGTGCCACCAGTGGCACTCCGGGACAGGGGGCTTTGGGCAATCAGCCCCAGCATTTT.

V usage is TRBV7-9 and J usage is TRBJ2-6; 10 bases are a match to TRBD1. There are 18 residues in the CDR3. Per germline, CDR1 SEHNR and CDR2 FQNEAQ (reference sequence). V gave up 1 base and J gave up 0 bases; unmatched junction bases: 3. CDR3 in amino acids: CASSLGDRGSSGANVLTF. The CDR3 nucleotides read TGTGCCAGCAGCTTAGGGGACAGGGGCTCCTCTGGGGCCAACGTCCTGACTTTC.